This T cell receptor (beta chain) was retrieved from a study of graft-versus-host responses after intestinal transplantation. This table comes from immunoSEQ multiplex PCR, and its TCRdb copy is limited to in-frame clones, with some not included. Of tens of thousands of clones in the sample, 90% to 95% were seen once. For this clone: Antigen: not known.

From germline, CDR1 is MDHEN and CDR2 SYDVKM. This CDR3 spans 14 amino acids. V lost 8 bases, J lost 4 bases, and 17 bases lay in between. The sequenced sample was unstimulated CD4+ T cells sorted from spleen or lymph node cells, obtained before intestinal transplant. This TCR derives from a human donor who received an intestinal transplant. The chain uses TRBV28 and TRBJ1-1; possibly TRBD1 for D (6 bases). The CDR3 sequence is CASFQTGSFTEAFF. The CDR3 nucleotides read TGTGCCAGCTTTCAAACAGGGAGTTTCACTGAAGCTTTCTTT.